This T cell receptor (beta chain) is from a study of cytomegalovirus exposure and HLA in healthy donors. Healthy bone marrow donors supplied every sample. This clone occurred a few times. The CDR3 loop spans 12 amino acids. Germline V gives CDR1 GTSNPN, CDR2 SVGIG (reference sequence). V dropped 8 bases and J dropped 3 bases, with 13 bases sitting between them. PCR used 60 Vbeta primers and 13 Jbeta primers. Produced via immunoSEQ multiplex PCR; TCRdb's table is partial and in-frame only. The sample records about 120,000 clones, roughly three fifths being singletons. The receptor's source is a woman aged 35 to 49 in good health and CMV-seropositive. The chain links TRBV30 to TRBJ1-1; a weak D match, TRBD1 (5 bases). The sequenced material came from PBMCs. The CDR3 sequence: CAGLAGDTEAFF. CDR3 DNA sequence: TGTGCCGGTCTGGCGGGGGACACTGAAGCTTTCTTT.